The next 21 T cell receptor beta chains were all read from a single sample in a study of relationships among human T cell subsets. From mRNA, alpha and beta CDR3 regions were amplified using semiquantitative ARM-PCR. In ARM-PCR, communal superprimers followed tagged nested gene-specific primers for exponential amplification. A single record per CDR3 protein comes from TCRdb applying MiXCR to the multiplex PCR reads. The sample lists more than 13,000 distinct CDR3 sequences; 60% were seen once. Anti-CD25 beads selected CD4+CD25+ regulatory T cells from positively selected CD4+ cells. The material sequenced was Tregs sorted from blood. The receptors shown here come from a middle-aged man in good health.

The gene calls are TRBV18 and TRBJ2-7, with D tentatively TRBD1 (7 bases). CDR3 length equals 15 residues. Germline loops: CDR1 KGHSH, CDR2 LQKENI. Trimming shortened V by 6 bases and J by 0 bases, and 15 bases separated the two germline ends. The CDR3 spells CASSLQGGPSYEQYF. CDR3 DNA sequence: TGTGCCAGCTCCCTCCAGGGGGGCCCCTCCTACGAGCAGTACTTC.

The chain uses TRBV14 and TRBJ2-7, with TRBD1 matching over 7 bases. The CDR3 contains 15 residues. CDR1 and CDR2 from the germline V gene are SGHDN and FVKESK. J was trimmed by 4 bases and V by 1 base; bases with no gene match: 7. CDR3 protein: CASSQVRDSIYEQYF. The CDR3 nucleotides are TGTGCCAGCAGCCAAGTCCGGGACAGTATTTACGAGCAGTACTTC. Based on the CDR3 plus reference TRBV14 and TRBJ2-7, the full variable domain is EAGVTQFPSHSVIEKGQTVTLRCDPISGHDNLYWYRRVMGKEIKFLLHFVKESKQDESGMPNNRFLAERTGGTYSTLKVQPAELEDSGVYFCASSQVRDSIYEQYFGPGTRLTVT.

V gene TRBV11-2 combines with J gene TRBJ1-1; D ambiguous. CDR1 and CDR2 from the germline V gene are SGHAT and FQNNGV. The V end was cut by 5 bases, the J end by 1 base, with 14 bases between. The CDR3 has 15 residues. CDR3: CASSPNRVQNTEAFF. CDR3 coding DNA: TGTGCCAGCAGCCCGAACCGGGTACAGAACACTGAAGCTTTCTTT.

The chain combines TRBV7-8 with TRBJ2-3, with TRBD2 matching over 15 bases. Germline values: CDR1 SGHVS, CDR2 FQNEAQ. The CDR3 extends over 17 amino acids. Germline trimming cut 4 bases from V and 2 bases from J; bases unmatched to any gene: 4. CDR3 in DNA: TGTGCCAGCAGCTGGGGACTAGCGGGGGGATACACAGATACGCAGTATTTT. It is translated as CASSWGLAGGYTDTQYF.

This chain connects TRBV19 to TRBJ2-1, with D possibly being TRBD1 or TRBD2 (5 bases each). Germline CDR1 is LNHDA and CDR2 is SQIVND (reference sequence). Trimming left V 7 bases short and J 4 bases short, with 23 bases between. The CDR3 contains 17 residues. This CDR3 is CASTPRGRGPRYNEQFF. The CDR3 DNA follows: TGTGCCAGTACCCCTCGGGGTAGGGGCCCACGGTACAATGAGCAGTTCTTC.

The CDR3 region has the DNA TGTGCCAGCAGCGATAGAGGCGCGAGCTATGGCTACACCTTC. Translated, it gives CASSDRGASYGYTF. V is TRBV13 and J is TRBJ1-2, with D unclear. Germline V gene data show CDR1 as PRHDT and CDR2 as FYEKMQ (reference sequence). V lost 5 bases and J 4 bases, leaving 14 bases between the germline ends. The CDR3 is 14 amino acids.

The genes are TRBV11-2 and TRBJ2-3; 8 bases map to TRBD2. The J segment lost 2 bases and the V segment lost 5 bases, leaving 12 bases of the junction unmatched. The V gene's germline CDR1 is SGHAT and CDR2 FQNNGV. The CDR3 is 17 residues long. CDR3 bases: TGTGCCAGCAGCGCCCCCAGTACTAGCGGAGCCACAGATACGCAGTATTTT. Protein sequence: CASSAPSTSGATDTQYF.

J is TRBJ2-7 and V is TRBV11-2; D is perhaps TRBD1 or TRBD2 (5 bases each). Trimming removed 5 bases from V and 3 bases from J, with 11 bases in between. CDR3 length equals 13 residues. CDR1 SGHAT and CDR2 FQNNGV come from the germline V gene. The CDR3 loop reads CASSPGRNYEQYF. The CDR3 coding sequence is TGTGCCAGCAGCCCAGGGAGAAACTACGAGCAGTACTTC.

The chain employs TRBV29-1 and TRBJ2-1; the match to TRBD2 covers 9 bases. This CDR3 region has 14 residues. V shed 0 bases and J 6 bases; nucleotides not matched to a gene: 3. The germline V gene has CDR1 SQVTM and CDR2 ANQGSEA. The CDR3 region has the DNA TGCAGCGTTGAAGAAGAACTAGCGGGCAATGAGCAGTTCTTC. It encodes CSVEEELAGNEQFF.

The chain recombines TRBV12-3 or TRBV12-4 with TRBJ2-1; D gene uncertain. The CDR3 runs to 13 residues. With 6 bases removed from V and 0 bases from J, the gap between germline ends came to 6 bases. The CDR3 spells CASSQNSYNEQFF. Written as DNA, the CDR3 is TGTGCCAGCAGCCAGAACTCCTACAATGAGCAGTTCTTC.

On this clonotype: The final CDR3 position lacks the conserved phenylalanine or tryptophan, pointing to a likely read error. The DNA is omitted, as the CDR3 cannot be located on it reliably, and the CDR3 follows TCRdb's listing. This chain joins TRBV12-3 or TRBV12-4 and TRBJ2-7; the table's TRBD1 call for D was not verified on the DNA. From its first to its last residue, the CDR3 has 13 amino acids. The CDR3 is CASSWTGGARPYL.

This chain connects TRBV11-2 to TRBJ2-5; D tentatively fits TRBD1 or TRBD2 (5 bases each). The J call may be faulty, since TRBJ2-7 better matches the DNA end. Germline CDR1 and CDR2: SGHAT and FQNNGV. The CDR3 has 13 amino acids. As DNA, the CDR3 is TGTGCCAGCAGCTACGGGACCCCCTACGAGCAGTACTTC. This sequence encodes CASSYGTPYEQYF.

V is TRBV27 and J is TRBJ1-1; D remains unclear. Per the germline V gene, CDR1 is MNHEY and CDR2 is SMNVEV (reference sequence). This CDR3 has 14 residues. Trimming cost V 9 bases and J 3 bases, with 17 bases left between them. For the CDR3, the DNA is TGTGCCAGGATACGGGCCCACTGGGACACTGAAGCTTTCTTT. This translates into CARIRAHWDTEAFF.

The rearrangement links TRBV5-1 to TRBJ2-1; TRBD2 might be the D (5 bases). Trimming took off 2 bases at V and 7 bases at J, with 7 bases between the two ends. The V gene's germline CDR1 is SGHRS and CDR2 YFSETQ. The CDR3 is 12 amino acids. The CDR3 region has the DNA TGCGCCAGCAGCTTTACGGGGAATGAGCAGTTCTTC. This sequence encodes CASSFTGNEQFF.

This clonotype came up a few times. The DNA for the CDR3 is TGTGCCAGCAGTTTCCCCCAAGGATCGGGTTGGAGCAATGGCTACACCTTC. Its protein is CASSFPQGSGWSNGYTF. This chain uses TRBV27 with TRBJ1-2; D not resolved. Trimming shortened V by 3 bases and J by 6 bases, and 23 bases separated the two germline ends. This CDR3 region has 17 residues. Germline V lookup: CDR1 MNHEY, CDR2 SMNVEV (reference sequence).

This rearrangement joins TRBV7-9 to TRBJ2-6; 8 bases align to TRBD2. The J segment lost 0 bases and the V segment lost 5 bases, leaving 9 bases of the junction unmatched. There are 18 residues in the CDR3. CDR1 is SEHNR and CDR2 is FQNEAQ in the germline V gene (reference sequence). The DNA for the CDR3 is TGTGCCAGCAGCCGACCGGCGGGAGGCAGCTCTGGGGCCAACGTCCTGACTTTC. It codes for CASSRPAGGSSGANVLTF.

The gene calls are TRBV5-1 and TRBJ2-4; the D is unclear. Germline CDR1 and CDR2: SGHRS and YFSETQ. This CDR3 region has 14 residues. Trimming removed 4 bases from V and 0 bases from J, with 8 bases in between. The CDR3: CASSRDLAKNIQYF. As DNA, the CDR3 is TGCGCCAGCAGCCGCGACCTAGCCAAAAACATTCAGTACTTC. Drawing the rest from reference TRBV5-1 and TRBJ2-4, the complete variable domain is KAGVTQTPRYLIKTRGQQVTLSCSPISGHRSVSWYQQTPGQGLQFLFEYFSETQRNKGNFPGRFSGRQFSNSRSEMNVSTLELGDSALYLCASSRDLAKNIQYFGAGTRLSVL.

The CDR3 reads CASSFRYRIYEQYF. The CDR3 DNA reads as TGTGCCAGCAGTTTTCGGTATCGGATTTACGAGCAGTACTTC. The chain has TRBV28 and TRBJ2-7; D remains ambiguous. Germline V gene data show CDR1 as MDHEN and CDR2 as SYDVKM. Trimming shortened V by 3 bases and J by 4 bases, and 13 bases separated the two germline ends. The length of the CDR3 is 14 residues.

Only a few counts were recorded for this clonotype. The CDR3 sequence: CASSFSGSDEQFF. For the CDR3, the DNA is TGTGCCAGCAGCTTTAGCGGGAGCGATGAGCAGTTCTTC. The gene calls are TRBV11-3 and TRBJ2-1, with 9 bases fitting TRBD2. This CDR3 has 13 amino acids. Germline V gene sequence: CDR1 SGHNT, CDR2 YENEEA. V shed 3 bases, J shed 8 bases, and the junction held 2 bases outside the gene matches.

About this clonotype itself: At one of its ends the junction is not consistent with the germline gene, which may arise from a read error. The CDR3 bases are TGTGCCAGCAACTTAGATGGGGACGGATACTACGAGCAGTACTTC. Translating it yields CASNLDGDGYYEQYF. The chain is built from TRBV11-2 and TRBJ2-7, with D perhaps assigned TRBD1 or TRBD2 (5 bases each). The CDR3 is 15 amino acids. The germline gives CDR1 SGHAT, CDR2 FQNNGV.

Details on this clonotype: Possible read error: a much larger clone is one base away. The rearrangement uses TRBV6-4 and TRBJ1-2; D is uncertain. Germline V gene lookup returns CDR1 MRHNA and CDR2 SNTAGT. The CDR3 sequence is 15 residues long. DNA for the CDR3: TGTGCCAGCAGTGACAGGCTTAACGGAAACTATGGCCACACCTTC. Translation: CASSDRLNGNYGHTF.